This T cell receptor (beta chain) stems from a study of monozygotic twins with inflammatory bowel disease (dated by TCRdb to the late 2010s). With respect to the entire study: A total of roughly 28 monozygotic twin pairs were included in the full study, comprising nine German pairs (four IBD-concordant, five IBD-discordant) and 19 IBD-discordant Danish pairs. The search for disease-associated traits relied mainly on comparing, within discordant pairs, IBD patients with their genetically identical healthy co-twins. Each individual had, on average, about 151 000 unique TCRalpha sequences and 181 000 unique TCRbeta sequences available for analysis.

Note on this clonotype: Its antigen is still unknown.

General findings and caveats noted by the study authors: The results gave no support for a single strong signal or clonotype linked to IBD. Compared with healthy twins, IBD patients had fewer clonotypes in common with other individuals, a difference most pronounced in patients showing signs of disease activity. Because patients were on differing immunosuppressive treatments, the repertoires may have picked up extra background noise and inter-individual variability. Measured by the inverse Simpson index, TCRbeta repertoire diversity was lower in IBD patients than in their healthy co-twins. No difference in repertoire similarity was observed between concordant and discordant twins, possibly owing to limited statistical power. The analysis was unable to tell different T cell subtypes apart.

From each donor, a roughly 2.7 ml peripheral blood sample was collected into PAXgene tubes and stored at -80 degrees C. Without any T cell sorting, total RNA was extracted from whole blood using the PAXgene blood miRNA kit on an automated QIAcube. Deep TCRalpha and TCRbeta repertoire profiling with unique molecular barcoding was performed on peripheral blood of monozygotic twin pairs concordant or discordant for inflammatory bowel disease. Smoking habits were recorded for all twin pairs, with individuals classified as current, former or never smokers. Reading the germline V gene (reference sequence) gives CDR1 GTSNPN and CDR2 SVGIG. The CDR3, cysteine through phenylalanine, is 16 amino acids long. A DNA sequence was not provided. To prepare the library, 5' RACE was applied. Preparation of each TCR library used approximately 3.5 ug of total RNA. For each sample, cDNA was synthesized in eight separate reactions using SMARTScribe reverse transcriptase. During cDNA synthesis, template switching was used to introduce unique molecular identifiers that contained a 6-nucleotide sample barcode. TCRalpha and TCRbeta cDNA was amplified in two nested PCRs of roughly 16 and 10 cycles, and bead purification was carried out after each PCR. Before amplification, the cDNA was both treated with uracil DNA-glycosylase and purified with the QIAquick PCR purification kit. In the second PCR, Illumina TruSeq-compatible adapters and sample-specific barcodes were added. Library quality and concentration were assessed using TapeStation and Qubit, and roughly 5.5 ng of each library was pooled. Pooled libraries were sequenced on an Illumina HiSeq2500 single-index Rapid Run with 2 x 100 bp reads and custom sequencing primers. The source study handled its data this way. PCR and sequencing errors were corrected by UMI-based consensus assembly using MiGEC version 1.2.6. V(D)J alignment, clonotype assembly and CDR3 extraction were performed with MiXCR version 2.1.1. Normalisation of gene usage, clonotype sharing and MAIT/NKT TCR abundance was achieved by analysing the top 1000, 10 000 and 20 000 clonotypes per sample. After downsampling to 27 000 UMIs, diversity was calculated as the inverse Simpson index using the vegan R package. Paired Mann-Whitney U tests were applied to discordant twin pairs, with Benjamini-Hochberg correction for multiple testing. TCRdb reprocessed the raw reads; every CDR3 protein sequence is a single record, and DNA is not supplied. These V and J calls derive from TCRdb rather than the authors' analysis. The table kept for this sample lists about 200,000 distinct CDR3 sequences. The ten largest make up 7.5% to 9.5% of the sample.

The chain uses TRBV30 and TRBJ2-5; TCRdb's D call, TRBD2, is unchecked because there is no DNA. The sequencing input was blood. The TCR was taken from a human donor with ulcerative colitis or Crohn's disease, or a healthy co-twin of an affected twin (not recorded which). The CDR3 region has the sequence CAWSRGGQGLRETQYF. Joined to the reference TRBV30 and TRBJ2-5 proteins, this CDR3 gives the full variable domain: SQTIHQWPATLVQPVGSPLSLECTVEGTSNPNLYWYRQAAGRGLQLLFYSVGIGQISSEVPQNLSASRPQDRQFILSSKKLLLSDSGFYLCAWSRGGQGLRETQYFGPGTRLLVL.